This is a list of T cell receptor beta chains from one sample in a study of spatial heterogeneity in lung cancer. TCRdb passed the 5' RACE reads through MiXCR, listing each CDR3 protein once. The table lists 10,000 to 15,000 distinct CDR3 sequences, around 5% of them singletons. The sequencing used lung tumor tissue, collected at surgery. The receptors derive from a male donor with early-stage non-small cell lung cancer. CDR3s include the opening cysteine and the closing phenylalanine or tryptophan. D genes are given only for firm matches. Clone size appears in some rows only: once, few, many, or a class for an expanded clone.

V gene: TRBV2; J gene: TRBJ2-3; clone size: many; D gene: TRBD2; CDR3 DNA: TGTGCCAGCAGTGTGGGACTAAGAGATACGCAGTATTTT; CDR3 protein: CASSVGLRDTQYF
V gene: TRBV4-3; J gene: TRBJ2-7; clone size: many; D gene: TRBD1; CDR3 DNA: TGCGCCAGCAGCTTAAGACAGGGTTTGGACGAGCAGTACTTC; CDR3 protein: CASSLRQGLDEQYF
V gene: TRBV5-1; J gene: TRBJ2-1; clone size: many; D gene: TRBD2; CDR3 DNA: TGCGCCAGCAGCTTTGATGATGGGCGGGGGGGCCGTAATGAGCAGTTCTTC; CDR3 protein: CASSFDDGRGGRNEQFF
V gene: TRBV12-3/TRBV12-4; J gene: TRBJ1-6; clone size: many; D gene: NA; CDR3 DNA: TGTGCCAGCGCATCTACAGGGTACAATTCACCCCTCCACTTT; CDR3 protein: CASASTGYNSPLHF
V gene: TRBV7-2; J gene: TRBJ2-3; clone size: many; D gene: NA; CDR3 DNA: TGTGCCAGCAGCTTTTCAAGCGTTACAGATACGCAGTATTTT; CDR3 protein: CASSFSSVTDTQYF
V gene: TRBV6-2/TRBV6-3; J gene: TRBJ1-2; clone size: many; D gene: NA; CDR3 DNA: TGTGCCAGCAGTTACTCGACGGGCCGGGTCCATGGCTACACCTTC; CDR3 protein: CASSYSTGRVHGYTF
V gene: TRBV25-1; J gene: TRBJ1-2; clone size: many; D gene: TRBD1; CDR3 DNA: TGTGCCAGCAGTGAATTCGGCGGGACAGGGGGCCTCGCTGGCTACACCTTC; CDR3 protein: CASSEFGGTGGLAGYTF
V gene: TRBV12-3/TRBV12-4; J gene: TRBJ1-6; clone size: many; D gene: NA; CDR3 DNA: TGTGCCAGCAGCACCCGCGCAGGGATAGGGTCACCCCTCCACTTT; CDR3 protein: CASSTRAGIGSPLHF
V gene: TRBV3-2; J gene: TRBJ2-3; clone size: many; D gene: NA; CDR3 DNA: TGTGCCAGCAGCCAAGCGGGGGCTAGCGGGCATCCTAGCACAGATACGCAGTATTTT; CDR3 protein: CASSQAGASGHPSTDTQYF
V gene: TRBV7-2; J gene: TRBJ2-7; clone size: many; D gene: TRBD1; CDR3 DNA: TGTGCCAGCAGACAGGCGGACAGGGCCCACGAGCAGTACTTC; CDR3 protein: CASRQADRAHEQYF
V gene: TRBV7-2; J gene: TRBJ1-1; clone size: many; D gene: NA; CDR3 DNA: TGTGCCAGCAGCTCCATAGGTTACACTGAAGCTTTCTTT; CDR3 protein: CASSSIGYTEAFF
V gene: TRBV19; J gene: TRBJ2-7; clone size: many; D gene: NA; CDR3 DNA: TGTGCCAGTAGTATGGTACAGGGAGTTTCCAACGAGCAGTACTTC; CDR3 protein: CASSMVQGVSNEQYF
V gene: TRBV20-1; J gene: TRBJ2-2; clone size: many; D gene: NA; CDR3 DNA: TGCAGTGCTAGAGATGTAGGGCAGGGGAACACCGGGGAGCTGTTTTTT; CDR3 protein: CSARDVGQGNTGELFF
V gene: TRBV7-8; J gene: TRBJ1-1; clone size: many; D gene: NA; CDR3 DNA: TGTGCCAGCAGCTTCCTTATGAACACTGAAGCTTTCTTT; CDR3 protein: CASSFLMNTEAFF
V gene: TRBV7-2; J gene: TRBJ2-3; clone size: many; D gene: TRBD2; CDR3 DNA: TGTGCCAGCAGCTTAGCAGGCGGGAGACGAGGCACAGATACGCAGTATTTT; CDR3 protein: CASSLAGGRRGTDTQYF
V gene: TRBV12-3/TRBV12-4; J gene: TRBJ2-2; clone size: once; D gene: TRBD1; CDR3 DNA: TGTGCCAGCAGTGGACAGGGGGCCGGGGAGCTGTTTTTT; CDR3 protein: CASSGQGAGELFF
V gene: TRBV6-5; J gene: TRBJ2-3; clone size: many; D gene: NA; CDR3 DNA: TGTGCCAGCAGTTACAGTAGGGGCCCAGATACGCAGTATTTT; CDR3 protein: CASSYSRGPDTQYF
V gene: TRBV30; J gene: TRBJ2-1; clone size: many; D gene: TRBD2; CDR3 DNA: TGTGCCTGGAAGGGACCGGGACTAGCGGCTTACAATGAGCAGTTCTTC; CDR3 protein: CAWKGPGLAAYNEQFF
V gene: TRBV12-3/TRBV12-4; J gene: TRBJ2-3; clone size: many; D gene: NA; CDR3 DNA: TGTGCCAGCAGTTCACAGGGACCAGATACGCAGTATTTT; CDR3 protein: CASSSQGPDTQYF
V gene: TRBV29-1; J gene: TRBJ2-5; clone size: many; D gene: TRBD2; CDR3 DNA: TGCAGCGTCGATGGGACTAGCGGAACTCAAGAGACCCAGTACTTC; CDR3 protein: CSVDGTSGTQETQYF
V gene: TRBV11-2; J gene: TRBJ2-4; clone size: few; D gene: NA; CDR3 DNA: TGTGCCAGCAGCTTAACTGGACTAGCCAAAAACATTCAGTACTTC; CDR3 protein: CASSLTGLAKNIQYF
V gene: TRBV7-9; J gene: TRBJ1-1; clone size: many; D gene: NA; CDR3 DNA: TGTGCCAGCAGGTCACAGGGCTCGGCTTTCTTT; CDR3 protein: CASRSQGSAFF
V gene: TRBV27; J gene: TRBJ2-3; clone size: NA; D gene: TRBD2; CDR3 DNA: TGTGCCAGCAGTAGGACGGGGGGATTCGCAGATACGCAGTATTTT; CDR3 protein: CASSRTGGFADTQYF
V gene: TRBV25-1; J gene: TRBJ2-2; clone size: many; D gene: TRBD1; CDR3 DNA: TGTGCCAGCAGTGAAGCCCGAGACAGGGGGGGAAACACCGGGGAGCTGTTTTTT; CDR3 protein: CASSEARDRGGNTGELFF
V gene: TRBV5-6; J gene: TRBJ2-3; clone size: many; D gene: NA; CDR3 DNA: TGTGCCAGCAGCTTGGAAGGTCGGGCTAGAACGCAGTATTTT; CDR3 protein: CASSLEGRARTQYF
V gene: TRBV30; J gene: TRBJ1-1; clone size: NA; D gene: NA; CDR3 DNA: TGTGCCGGAGAGAGGAACACTGAAGCTTTCTTT; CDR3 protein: CAGERNTEAFF
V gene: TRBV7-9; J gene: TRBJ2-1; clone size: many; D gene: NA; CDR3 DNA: TGTGCCAGCAGCTTAGGTATGGGAGGTGAGCAGTTCTTC; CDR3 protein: CASSLGMGGEQFF
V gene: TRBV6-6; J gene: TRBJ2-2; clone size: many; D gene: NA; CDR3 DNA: TGTGCCAGCAGTTACAGGACCGGGGAGCTGTTTTTT; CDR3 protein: CASSYRTGELFF
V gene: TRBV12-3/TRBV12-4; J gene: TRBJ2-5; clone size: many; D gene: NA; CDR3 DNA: TGTGCCAGCAGCCTGGGGGGAGGGGGTGGAGAGACCCAGTACTTC; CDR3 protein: CASSLGGGGGETQYF
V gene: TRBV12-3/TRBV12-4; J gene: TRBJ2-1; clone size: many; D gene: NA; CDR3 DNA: TGTGCCAGCAGCAAACCCCTAGGCTATGAGCAGTTCTTC; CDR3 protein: CASSKPLGYEQFF
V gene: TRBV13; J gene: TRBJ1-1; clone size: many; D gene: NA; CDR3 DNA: TGTGCCAGCAGCTCCAGATGGGACACTGAAGCTTTCTTT; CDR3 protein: CASSSRWDTEAFF
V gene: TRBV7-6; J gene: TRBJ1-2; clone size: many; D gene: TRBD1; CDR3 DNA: TGTGCCAGCAGCCCTAGCCGAACAGGGGACTATGGCTACACCTTC; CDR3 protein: CASSPSRTGDYGYTF
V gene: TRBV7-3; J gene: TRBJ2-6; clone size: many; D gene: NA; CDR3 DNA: TGTGCCAGCAGCGAACAGGGTTTAAGTAGCTCTGGGGCCAACGTCCTGACTTTC; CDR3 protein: CASSEQGLSSSGANVLTF
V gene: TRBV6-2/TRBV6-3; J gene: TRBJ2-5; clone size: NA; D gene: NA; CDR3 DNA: TGTGCCAGCAGTTACAGAATGACAGAGACCCAGTACTTC; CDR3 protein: CASSYRMTETQYF
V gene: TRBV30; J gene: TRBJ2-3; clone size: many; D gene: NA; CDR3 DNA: TGTGCCTGGAGTCGGGCGTCACGGGCAGATACGCAGTATTTT; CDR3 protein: CAWSRASRADTQYF
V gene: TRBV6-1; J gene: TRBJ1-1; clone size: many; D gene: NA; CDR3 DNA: TGTGCCAGCAGTTCGGGGATCGGTGAAGCTTTCTTT; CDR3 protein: CASSSGIGEAFF
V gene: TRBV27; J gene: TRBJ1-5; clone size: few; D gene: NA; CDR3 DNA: TGTGCCAGCAGTTTGGTAGGGCGCCAGCCCCAGCATTTT; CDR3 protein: CASSLVGRQPQHF
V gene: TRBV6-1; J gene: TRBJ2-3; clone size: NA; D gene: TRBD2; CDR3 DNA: TGTGCCAGCAGACCGCCCAGCGGGGGCACAGATACGCAGTATTTT; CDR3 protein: CASRPPSGGTDTQYF
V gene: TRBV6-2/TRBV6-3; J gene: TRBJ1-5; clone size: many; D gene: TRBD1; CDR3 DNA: TGTGCCAGCAGCCGGGGGACAGGGAGAGGCAATCAGCCCCAGCATTTT; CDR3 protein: CASSRGTGRGNQPQHF